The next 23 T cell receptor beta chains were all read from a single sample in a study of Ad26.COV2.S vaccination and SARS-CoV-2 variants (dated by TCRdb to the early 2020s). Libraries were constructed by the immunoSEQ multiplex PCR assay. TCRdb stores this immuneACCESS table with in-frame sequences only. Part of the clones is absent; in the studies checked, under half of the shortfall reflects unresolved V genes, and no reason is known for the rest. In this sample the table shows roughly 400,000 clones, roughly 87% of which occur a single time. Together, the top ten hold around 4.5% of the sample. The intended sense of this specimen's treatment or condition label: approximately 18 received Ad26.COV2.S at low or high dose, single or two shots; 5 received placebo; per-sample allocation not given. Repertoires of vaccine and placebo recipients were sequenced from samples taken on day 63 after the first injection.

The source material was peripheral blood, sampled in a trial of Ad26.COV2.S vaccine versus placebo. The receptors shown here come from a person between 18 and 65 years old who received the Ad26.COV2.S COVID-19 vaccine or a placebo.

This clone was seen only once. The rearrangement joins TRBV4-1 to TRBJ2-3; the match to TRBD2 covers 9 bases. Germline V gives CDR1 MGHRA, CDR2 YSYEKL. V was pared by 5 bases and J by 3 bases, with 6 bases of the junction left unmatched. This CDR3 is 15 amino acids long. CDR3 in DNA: TGCGCCAGCAGCTTCCGGACTAGCGCGACAGATACGCAGTATTTT. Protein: CASSFRTSATDTQYF.

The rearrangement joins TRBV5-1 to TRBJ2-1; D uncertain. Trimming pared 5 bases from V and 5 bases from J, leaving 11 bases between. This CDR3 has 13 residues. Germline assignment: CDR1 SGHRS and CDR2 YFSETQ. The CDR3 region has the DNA TGCGCCAGCAGTCTTGGGCCTGACAATGAGCAGTTCTTC. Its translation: CASSLGPDNEQFF. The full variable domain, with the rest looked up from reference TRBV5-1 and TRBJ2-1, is KAGVTQTPRYLIKTRGQQVTLSCSPISGHRSVSWYQQTPGQGLQFLFEYFSETQRNKGNFPGRFSGRQFSNSRSEMNVSTLELGDSALYLCASSLGPDNEQFFGPGTRLTVL.

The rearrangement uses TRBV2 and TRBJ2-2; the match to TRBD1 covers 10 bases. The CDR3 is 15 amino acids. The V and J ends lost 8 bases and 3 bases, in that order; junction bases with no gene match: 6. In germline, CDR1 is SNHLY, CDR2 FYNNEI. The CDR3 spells CASQGGTGDTGELFF. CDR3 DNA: TGTGCCAGCCAAGGGGGGACAGGGGACACCGGGGAGCTGTTTTTT.

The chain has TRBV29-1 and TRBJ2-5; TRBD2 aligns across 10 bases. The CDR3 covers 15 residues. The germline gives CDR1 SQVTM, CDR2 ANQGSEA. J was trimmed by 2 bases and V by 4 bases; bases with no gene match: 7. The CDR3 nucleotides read TGCAGCGTTGGGGCTAGCGGGAGACTGCAAGAGACCCAGTACTTC. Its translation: CSVGASGRLQETQYF. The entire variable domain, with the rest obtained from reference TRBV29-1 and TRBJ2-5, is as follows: SAVISQKPSRDICQRGTSLTIQCQVDSQVTMMFWYRQQPGQSLTLIATANQGSEATYESGFVIDKFPISRPNLTFSTLTVSNMSPEDSSIYLCSVGASGRLQETQYFGPGTRLLVL.

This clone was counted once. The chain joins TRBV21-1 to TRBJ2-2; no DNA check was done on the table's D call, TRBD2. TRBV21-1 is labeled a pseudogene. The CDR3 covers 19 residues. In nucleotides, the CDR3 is TGTGCCAGCAGCAAAGAGGACTGGACCGCACCTCCGAACACCGGGGAGCTGTTTTTT. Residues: CASSKEDWTAPPNTGELFF.

As DNA, the CDR3 is TGTGCCAGCAGCCACAGCGTCTCTGGGGCCAACGTCCTGACTTTC. Encoded protein: CASSHSVSGANVLTF. The rearrangement joins TRBV6-2 or TRBV6-3 to TRBJ2-6; D is unclear. The germline CDR1 and CDR2 sequences are MNHEY and SVGEGT. The CDR3 runs to 15 residues. Trimming cost V 6 bases and J 0 bases, with 9 bases left between them.

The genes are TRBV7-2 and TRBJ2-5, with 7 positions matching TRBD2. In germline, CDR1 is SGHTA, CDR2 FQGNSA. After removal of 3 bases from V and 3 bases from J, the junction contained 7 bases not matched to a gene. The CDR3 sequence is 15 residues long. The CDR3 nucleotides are TGTGCCAGCAGCTTGGGGGGGAGTGGGAAAGAGACCCAGTACTTC. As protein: CASSLGGSGKETQYF.

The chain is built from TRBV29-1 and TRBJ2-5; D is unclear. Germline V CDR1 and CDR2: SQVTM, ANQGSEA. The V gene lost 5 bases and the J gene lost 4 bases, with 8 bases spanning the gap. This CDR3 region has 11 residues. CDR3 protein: CSVWAAETQYF. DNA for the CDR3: TGCAGCGTTTGGGCGGCAGAGACCCAGTACTTC. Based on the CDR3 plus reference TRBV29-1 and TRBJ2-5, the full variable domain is SAVISQKPSRDICQRGTSLTIQCQVDSQVTMMFWYRQQPGQSLTLIATANQGSEATYESGFVIDKFPISRPNLTFSTLTVSNMSPEDSSIYLCSVWAAETQYFGPGTRLLVL.

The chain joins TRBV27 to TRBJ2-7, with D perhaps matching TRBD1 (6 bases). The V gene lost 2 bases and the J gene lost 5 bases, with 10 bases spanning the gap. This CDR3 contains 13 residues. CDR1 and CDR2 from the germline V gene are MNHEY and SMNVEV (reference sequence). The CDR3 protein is CASSLMGAHEQYF. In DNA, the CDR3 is TGTGCCAGCAGTTTAATGGGGGCCCACGAGCAGTACTTC.

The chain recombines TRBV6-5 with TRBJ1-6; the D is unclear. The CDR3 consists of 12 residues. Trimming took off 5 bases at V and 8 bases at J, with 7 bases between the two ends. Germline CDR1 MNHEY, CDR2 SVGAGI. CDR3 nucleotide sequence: TGTGCCAGCAGTCACAAGGATTCACCCCTCCACTTT. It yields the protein CASSHKDSPLHF.

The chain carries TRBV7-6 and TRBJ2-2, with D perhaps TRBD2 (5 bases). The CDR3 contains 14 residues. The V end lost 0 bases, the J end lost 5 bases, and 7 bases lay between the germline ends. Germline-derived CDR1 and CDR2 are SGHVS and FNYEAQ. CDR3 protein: CASSLAGRTGELFF. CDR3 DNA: TGTGCCAGCAGCTTAGCAGGGAGAACCGGGGAGCTGTTTTTT.

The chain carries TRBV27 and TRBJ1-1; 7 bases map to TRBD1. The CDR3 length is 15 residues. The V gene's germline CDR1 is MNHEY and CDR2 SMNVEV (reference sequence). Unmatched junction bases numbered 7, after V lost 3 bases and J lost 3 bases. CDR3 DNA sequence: TGTGCCAGCAGTTTTCAGACAGGGAGGGACACTGAAGCTTTCTTT. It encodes CASSFQTGRDTEAFF.

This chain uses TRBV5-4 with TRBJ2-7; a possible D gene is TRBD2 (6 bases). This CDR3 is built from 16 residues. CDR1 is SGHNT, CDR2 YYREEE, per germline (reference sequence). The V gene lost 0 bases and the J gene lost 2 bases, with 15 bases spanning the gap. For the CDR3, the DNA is TGTGCCAGCAGCTTGGATGAAGCGGGTTTTCCCTACGAGCAGTACTTC. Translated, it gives CASSLDEAGFPYEQYF. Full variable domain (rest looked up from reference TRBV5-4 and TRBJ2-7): ETGVTQSPTHLIKTRGQQVTLRCSSQSGHNTVSWYQQALGQGPQFIFQYYREEENGRGNFPPRFSGLQFPNYSSELNVNALELDDSALYLCASSLDEAGFPYEQYFGPGTRLTVT.

The CDR3 DNA sequence: TGTGCCAGCAGCTTAATTTACCATGAGCAGTTCTTC. Translated, it gives CASSLIYHEQFF. This chain joins TRBV11-2 and TRBJ2-1; D not resolved. V lost 2 bases and J lost 8, with 7 bases in between. This CDR3 region has 12 residues. CDR1 and CDR2 from the germline V gene are SGHAT and FQNNGV.

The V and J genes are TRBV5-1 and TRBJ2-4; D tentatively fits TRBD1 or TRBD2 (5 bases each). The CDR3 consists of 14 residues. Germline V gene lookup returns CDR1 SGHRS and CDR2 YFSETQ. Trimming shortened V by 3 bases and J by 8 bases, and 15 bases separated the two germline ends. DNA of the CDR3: TGCGCCAGCAGCTCTTCGGGGCTGGGGGACATTCAGTACTTC. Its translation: CASSSSGLGDIQYF.

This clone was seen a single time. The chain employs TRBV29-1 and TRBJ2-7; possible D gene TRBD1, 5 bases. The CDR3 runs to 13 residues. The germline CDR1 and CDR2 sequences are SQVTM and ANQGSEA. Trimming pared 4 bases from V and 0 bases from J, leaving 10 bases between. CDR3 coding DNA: TGCAGCGTTGTTACAGGCCGCTCCTACGAGCAGTACTTC. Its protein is CSVVTGRSYEQYF.

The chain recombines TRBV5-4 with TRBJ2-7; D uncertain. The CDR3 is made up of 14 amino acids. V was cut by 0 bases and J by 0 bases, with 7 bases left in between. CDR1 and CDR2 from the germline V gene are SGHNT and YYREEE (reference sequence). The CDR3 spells CASSLAGNSYEQYF. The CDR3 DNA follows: TGTGCCAGCAGCTTGGCGGGCAACTCCTACGAGCAGTACTTC. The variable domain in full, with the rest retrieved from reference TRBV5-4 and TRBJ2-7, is ETGVTQSPTHLIKTRGQQVTLRCSSQSGHNTVSWYQQALGQGPQFIFQYYREEENGRGNFPPRFSGLQFPNYSSELNVNALELDDSALYLCASSLAGNSYEQYFGPGTRLTVT.

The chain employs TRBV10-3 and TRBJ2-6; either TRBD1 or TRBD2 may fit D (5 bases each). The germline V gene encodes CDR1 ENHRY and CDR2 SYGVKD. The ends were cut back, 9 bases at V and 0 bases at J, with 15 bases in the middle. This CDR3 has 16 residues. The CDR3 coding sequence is TGTGCCATGGGGGACCCAGAATACTCTGGGGCCAACGTCCTGACTTTC. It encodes CAMGDPEYSGANVLTF.

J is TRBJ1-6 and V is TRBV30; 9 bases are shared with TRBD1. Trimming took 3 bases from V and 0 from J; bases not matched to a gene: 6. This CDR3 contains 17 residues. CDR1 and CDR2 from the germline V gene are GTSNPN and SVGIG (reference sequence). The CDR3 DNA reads TGTGCCTGGAGCGGGACAGGGTGCGTCTCCTATAATTCACCCCTCCACTTT. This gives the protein CAWSGTGCVSYNSPLHF.

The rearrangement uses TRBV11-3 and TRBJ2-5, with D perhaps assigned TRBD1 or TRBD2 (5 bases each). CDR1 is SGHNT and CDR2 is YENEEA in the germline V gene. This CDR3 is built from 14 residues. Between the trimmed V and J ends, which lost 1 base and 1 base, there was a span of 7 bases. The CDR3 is CASSLGGSQETQYF. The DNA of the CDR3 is TGTGCCAGCAGCTTAGGGGGGTCCCAAGAGACCCAGTACTTC.

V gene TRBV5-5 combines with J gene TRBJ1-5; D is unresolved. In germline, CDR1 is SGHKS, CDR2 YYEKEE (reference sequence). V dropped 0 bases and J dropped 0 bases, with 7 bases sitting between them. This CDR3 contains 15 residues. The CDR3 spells CASSLEYTSNQPQHF. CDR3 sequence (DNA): TGTGCCAGCAGCTTGGAATACACTAGCAATCAGCCCCAGCATTTT.

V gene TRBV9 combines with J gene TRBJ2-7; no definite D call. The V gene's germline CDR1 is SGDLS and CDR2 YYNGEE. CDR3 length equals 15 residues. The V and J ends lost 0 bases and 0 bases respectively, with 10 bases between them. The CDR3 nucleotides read TGTGCCAGCAGCGTAGCTGACGGGCACTCCTACGAGCAGTACTTC. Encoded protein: CASSVADGHSYEQYF.

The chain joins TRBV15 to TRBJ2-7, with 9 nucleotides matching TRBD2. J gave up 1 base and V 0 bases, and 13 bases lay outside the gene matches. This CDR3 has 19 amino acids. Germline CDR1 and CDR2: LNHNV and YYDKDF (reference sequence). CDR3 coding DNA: TGTGCCACCAGCAGAGATCCTAGCGGGATTGGTAGAGAATCCTACGAGCAGTACTTC. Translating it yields CATSRDPSGIGRESYEQYF.